Listed below are T cell receptor beta chains from one sample, sequenced in a study of breast tumors, draining lymph nodes, adjacent tissues. TCRdb re-called the multiplex PCR reads through MiXCR, storing one row per CDR3 protein. Of tens of thousands of distinct CDR3 sequences in the sample, 23% were seen once. Sequencing was done on a sample of breast tumor tissue. These receptors were obtained from a female donor with breast cancer. Some clones in this sample may be carry-over from other donors' samples. CDR3s include the opening cysteine and the closing phenylalanine or tryptophan. The D gene is left open where the match is weak. Expanded clones are given a class, and other clones once, few, many or no size at all.

abundance	v_gene	d_gene	len	j_gene	CDR3nt	CDR3aa
many	TRBV5-1	TRBD2	16	TRBJ2-7	TGCGCCAGCAGCCCAGAGGGACTAGCGGGAGCCTACGAGCAGTACTTC	CASSPEGLAGAYEQYF
many	TRBV20-1	NA	12	TRBJ2-5	TGCAGTGTCAAGCGGTACCAAGAGACCCAGTACTTC	CSVKRYQETQYF
NA	TRBV27	TRBD1	17	TRBJ2-6	TGTGCCAGCAGTTCTGGGACAGGGGTCTCTGGGGCCAACGTCCTGACTTTC	CASSSGTGVSGANVLTF
many	TRBV6-2/TRBV6-3	NA	11	TRBJ2-3	TGTGCCAGCAGTTACGACACGACGCAGTATTTT	CASSYDTTQYF
few	TRBV28	NA	12	TRBJ2-7	TGTGCCAGCAGTTTGCTGGAATACGAGCAGTACTTC	CASSLLEYEQYF
many	TRBV24-1	NA	15	TRBJ1-2	TGTGCCACCAGGGGAAGAGAGTTTGGGTCTTATGGCTACACCTTC	CATRGREFGSYGYTF
few	TRBV19	TRBD1	17	TRBJ2-1	TGTGCCAGTAGTTACCCCTTGTCCTGGACAGGCCTTAATGAGCAGTTCTTC	CASSYPLSWTGLNEQFF
NA	TRBV4-1	TRBD2	19	TRBJ2-1	TGCGCCAGCAGCCATCCCGGACTAGCGGGAGGGCCGGGGTACAATGAGCAGTTCTTC	CASSHPGLAGGPGYNEQFF
many	TRBV20-1	NA	13	TRBJ2-7	TGCAGTGCTAAATATGACAGGGGAGGGGAGCAGTACTTC	CSAKYDRGGEQYF
NA	TRBV19	NA	18	TRBJ1-4	TGTGCCACAAGTTTCCGGGGGGGGGGCGCGGTAAGCGCTGAAAAACTGTTTTTT	CATSFRGGGAVSAEKLFF
many	TRBV6-5	TRBD2	15	TRBJ2-2	TGTGCCAGCTGCTCGGGGGGGGGTCTATCCGGGGAGCTGTTTTTT	CASCSGGGLSGELFF
NA	TRBV6-1	NA	13	TRBJ1-1	TGTGCCAGCAGGGCCAGGGAGAATACTGAAGCTTTCTTT	CASRARENTEAFF
many	TRBV9	TRBD2	18	TRBJ2-1	TGTGCCAGCAGCGAGCCCTTACAAGCGGGAGGGCCTATTGATGAGCAGTTCTTC	CASSEPLQAGGPIDEQFF
NA	TRBV5-5	NA	15	TRBJ2-1	TGTGCCAGCAGCTCAGGGGAACGGACCTACAATGAGCAGTTCTTC	CASSSGERTYNEQFF
NA	TRBV27	NA	13	TRBJ1-6	TGTGCCAGCACCTCCCGACGGGATTCACCCCTCCACTTT	CASTSRRDSPLHF
many	TRBV20-1	TRBD2	19	TRBJ2-2	TGCAGTGCTAGAGATGCCGGACTAGCGGGGGGGCCGAGGACCGGGGAGCTGTTTTTT	CSARDAGLAGGPRTGELFF
many	TRBV7-3	NA	16	TRBJ2-2	TGTGCCAGCAGCTTACGGGGCAGTGCGAACACCGGGGAGCTGTTTTTT	CASSLRGSANTGELFF
NA	TRBV29-1	NA	11	TRBJ2-3	TGCAGCGTTGGCTTCACAGATACGCAGTATTTT	CSVGFTDTQYF
many	TRBV20-1	TRBD2	13	TRBJ2-1	TGCAGTGCTACTAGCGGGTGGGACAATGAGCAGTTCTTC	CSATSGWDNEQFF
many	TRBV20-1	NA	15	TRBJ2-5	TGCAGTGCTAGAAAAGGGTCAGGCCACCAAGAGACCCAGTACTTC	CSARKGSGHQETQYF
many	TRBV7-3	NA	14	TRBJ2-3	TGTGCCAGCAGCTTAATGCCCATCACAGATACGCAGTATTTT	CASSLMPITDTQYF
many	TRBV10-3	NA	13	TRBJ2-1	TGTGCCATCAGTGAGACCGATGGAGGCGAGCAGTTCTTC	CAISETDGGEQFF
medium-sized	TRBV7-9	NA	18	TRBJ2-3	TGTGCCAGCAGCTTATTGGATCTGAGCGGAGTTGGGACAGATACGCAGTATTTT	CASSLLDLSGVGTDTQYF
many	TRBV19	NA	15	TRBJ2-7	TGTGCCAGTAGTATATCGGGACACCACCTCAACGAGCAGTACTTC	CASSISGHHLNEQYF
few	TRBV28	TRBD2	12	TRBJ2-7	TGTGCCAGCACCGCGGGAGAGTACGAGCAGTACTTC	CASTAGEYEQYF
NA	TRBV5-1	TRBD2	16	TRBJ2-3	TGCGCCAGCAGCTCCTTCGGGGGCGGGGGGGCAGATACGCAGTATTTT	CASSSFGGGGADTQYF
many	TRBV7-9	NA	11	TRBJ2-2	TGTGCCACCCCGAACACCGGGGAGCTGTTTTTT	CATPNTGELFF
many	TRBV3-1	NA	16	TRBJ1-6	TGTGCCAGCAGCCAAGGAGGCAGGTCCTATAATTCACCCCTCCACTTT	CASSQGGRSYNSPLHF
many	TRBV7-8	NA	14	TRBJ1-6	TGTGCCAGCACTCTTCTCAGAAATAATTCACCCCTCCACTTT	CASTLLRNNSPLHF
many	TRBV6-6	NA	16	TRBJ1-6	TGTGCCAGCAGTTACTTGGGTCACCCCTATAATTCACCCCTCCACTTT	CASSYLGHPYNSPLHF
NA	TRBV10-3	NA	13	TRBJ1-6	TGTACCATCAAGGTCGATCTTAATTCACCCTTCCACTTT	CTIKVDLNSPFHF
NA	TRBV2	NA	14	TRBJ2-7	TGTGCCGGCAGTGAAGAGGTCAGATCCTACGGGCAGTACTTC	CAGSEEVRSYGQYF
many	TRBV24-1	NA	15	TRBJ1-2	TGTGCCACCAGTGATTCCAGGACGGCTTTGGATGGCTACACCTTC	CATSDSRTALDGYTF
many	TRBV20-1	NA	10	TRBJ2-1	TGCAGTGCTAGTCAGATTGAGCAGTTCTTC	CSASQIEQFF
NA	TRBV2	NA	13	TRBJ1-5	TGTGCCAGCAGGGACTGGACAGATCAGCCCCAGCATTTT	CASRDWTDQPQHF
many	TRBV6-6	TRBD1	14	TRBJ2-7	TGTGCCAGCAGGCCGGGACAGGGAGCCCACGAGCAGTACTTC	CASRPGQGAHEQYF
few	TRBV12-3/TRBV12-4	NA	14	TRBJ2-2	TGTGCCAGCAGTAAACAGGTTCACACCGGGGAGCTGTTTTTT	CASSKQVHTGELFF
few	TRBV19	NA	13	TRBJ2-3	TGTGCCAGTAGTCCACGGAAGGGAAATACGCAGTATTTT	CASSPRKGNTQYF
many	TRBV19	TRBD2	19	TRBJ2-3	TGTGCCAGTAGTCACCGGGGGGGGGCCATAGCGGGGCCCACAGATACGCAGTATTTT	CASSHRGGAIAGPTDTQYF
few	TRBV19	NA	16	TRBJ2-1	TGTGCCAGTAGTCGGATAGCAACTCTCTCCTACAATGAGCAGTTCTTC	CASSRIATLSYNEQFF
many	TRBV12-3/TRBV12-4	NA	14	TRBJ1-4	TGTGCCAGCAGTTTAGAGGATAGTTTTGAAAAACTGTTTTTT	CASSLEDSFEKLFF
many	TRBV18	TRBD2	13	TRBJ2-7	TGTGCCAGCTCACCCTCAGAGCGGGGCGAGCAGTACTTC	CASSPSERGEQYF
NA	TRBV29-1	TRBD1	12	TRBJ2-7	TGCAGTGGGACAGGGAGAAGCTTCGAGCAGTACTTC	CSGTGRSFEQYF
many	TRBV7-2	NA	15	TRBJ2-7	TGTGCCAGCAGCTCCCCGGGACAAAACCTACGAGTGCAGTACTTC	CASSSPGQNLRVQYF
few	TRBV28	NA	13	TRBJ2-7	TGTGCCAGCAGTTCCGTACTTTCCTACGAGCAGTACTTC	CASSSVLSYEQYF
NA	TRBV28	TRBD2	15	TRBJ2-3	TGTGCCAGCAGCTTCAGCGGGAGTAGGGCAGATACGCAGTATTTT	CASSFSGSRADTQYF
NA	TRBV11-3	NA	16	TRBJ2-1	TGTGCCAGCAGCCAAACAGCCCAGGGGGGGGCCAGTGAGCAGTTCTTC	CASSQTAQGGASEQFF
few	TRBV3-1	NA	17	TRBJ2-3	TGTGCCAGCAGCCAAGTCGGGGGCCACTCTAGCACAGATACGCAGTATTTT	CASSQVGGHSSTDTQYF
NA	TRBV4-1	NA	16	TRBJ1-4	TGTGCCAGCAGCCTCCGGAGAAGGAAAACTAATGAAAAACTGTTTTTT	CASSLRRRKTNEKLFF
many	TRBV9	TRBD2	16	TRBJ2-1	TGTGCCAGCAGCGTCCAGGGCGGGGGTGGGCGCAATGAGCAGTTCTTC	CASSVQGGGGRNEQFF
NA	TRBV7-9	TRBD1	18	TRBJ1-1	TGTGCCAGCAGCTATATACCGGGACAGGGTTTTACGGACACTGAAGCTTTCTTT	CASSYIPGQGFTDTEAFF
medium-sized	TRBV5-8	TRBD2	17	TRBJ2-2	TGTGCCAGCAGCTTGGATAGGCGGGGGGGCGACACCGGGGAGCTGTTTTTT	CASSLDRRGGDTGELFF
many	TRBV14	NA	15	TRBJ2-3	TGTGCCAGCAATTCCCAGGGGAGTAACACAGATACGCAGTATTTT	CASNSQGSNTDTQYF
many	TRBV20-1	NA	14	TRBJ1-3	TGCAGTGCTAGGGCCCGCAGCTCTGGAAACACCATATATTTT	CSARARSSGNTIYF
NA	TRBV7-8	NA	13	TRBJ2-5	TGTGCCAGCAGCCCCCTCCGGGGGGAGACCCAGTACTTC	CASSPLRGETQYF